The source of this T cell receptor (beta chain) is a study of long-term antiretroviral therapy in people with HIV. Whole-study findings and limits: In the period from about 2004 to 2018, blood was collected, possibly under older ART regimens.

As for this clone: Its specificity is unknown.

Until DNA extraction, the samples held between about 0.85-11 million cryopreserved PBMC. The V end lost 5 bases, the J end lost 3 bases, and 10 bases lay between the germline ends. Per germline, CDR1 MDHEN and CDR2 SYDVKM. This CDR3 has 13 amino acids. immunoSEQ v3.0 was run at survey level. Generated by immunoSEQ multiplex PCR, the TCRdb table keeps only in-frame clones and is missing some. The sample lists 20,000 to 25,000 clones, about four fifths occurring once. The source was unsorted PBMCs, collected at the start of antiretroviral therapy. The sequence was collected from a man in his forties or fifties with HIV. This chain links TRBV28 with TRBJ2-5; D not certain. As DNA, the CDR3 is TGTGCCAGCAGTCTTAAGCTGGAAGAGACCCAGTACTTC. Residues: CASSLKLEETQYF.